One T cell receptor beta chain is described in this entry. The antigen remains unidentified. Clones were sequenced by immunoSEQ multiplex PCR, and TCRdb holds only the in-frame ones, with some missing. The data contain 100,000 or so clones, 70% to 90% of them singletons. Trimming took off 4 bases at V and 0 bases at J, with 14 bases between the two ends. Germline V gene lookup returns CDR1 SGHNT and CDR2 YYREEE (reference sequence). This CDR3 has 16 amino acids. The record originates from a study of T cell responses to AZD1222 COVID-19 vaccine. Findings of the study overall: Possibly, clonal diversity was underestimated; donors were largely white British and included more females. Close to half of spike-specific TCRs reportedly recognize unmutated variant regions. Among those given AZD1222, only five or six were seropositive at baseline.

The chain recombines TRBV5-4 with TRBJ1-5, with D hard to call. This clonotype was sampled from an adult in good health. The sample consisted of peripheral blood, taken on day 0 of AZD1222 vaccination. The CDR3 sequence is CASSPGPRYSNQPQHF. The CDR3 DNA follows: TGTGCCAGCAGCCCCGGTCCCCGATATAGCAATCAGCCCCAGCATTTT. Full variable domain (rest looked up from reference TRBV5-4 and TRBJ1-5): ETGVTQSPTHLIKTRGQQVTLRCSSQSGHNTVSWYQQALGQGPQFIFQYYREEENGRGNFPPRFSGLQFPNYSSELNVNALELDDSALYLCASSPGPRYSNQPQHFGDGTRLSIL.